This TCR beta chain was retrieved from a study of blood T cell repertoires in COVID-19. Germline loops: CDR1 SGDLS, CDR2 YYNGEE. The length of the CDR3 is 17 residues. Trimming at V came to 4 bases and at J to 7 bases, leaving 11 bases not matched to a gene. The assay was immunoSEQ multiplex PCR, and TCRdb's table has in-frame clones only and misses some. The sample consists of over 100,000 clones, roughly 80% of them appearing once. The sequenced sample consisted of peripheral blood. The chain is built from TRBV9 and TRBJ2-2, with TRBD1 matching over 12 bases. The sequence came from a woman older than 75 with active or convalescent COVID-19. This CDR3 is CASSLSPGQGAGGELFF. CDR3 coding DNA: TGTGCCAGCAGCCTTTCCCCGGGACAGGGGGCAGGCGGGGAGCTGTTTTTT. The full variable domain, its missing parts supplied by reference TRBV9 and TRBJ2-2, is DSGVTQTPKHLITATGQRVTLRCSPRSGDLSVYWYQQSLDQGLQFLIQYYNGEERAKGNILERFSAQQFPDLHSELNLSSLELGDSALYFCASSLSPGQGAGGELFFGEGSRLTVL.